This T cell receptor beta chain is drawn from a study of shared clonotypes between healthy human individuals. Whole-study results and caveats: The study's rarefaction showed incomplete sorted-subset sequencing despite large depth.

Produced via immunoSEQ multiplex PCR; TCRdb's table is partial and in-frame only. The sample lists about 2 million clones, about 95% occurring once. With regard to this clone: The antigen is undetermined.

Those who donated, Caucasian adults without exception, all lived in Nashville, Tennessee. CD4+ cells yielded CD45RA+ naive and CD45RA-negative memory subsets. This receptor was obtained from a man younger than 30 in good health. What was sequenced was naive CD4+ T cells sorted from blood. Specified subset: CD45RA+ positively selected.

The CDR3 loop is CASTDWEAGAFTGELFF. CDR3 DNA sequence: TGCGCCAGCACCGATTGGGAGGCGGGGGCCTTCACCGGGGAGCTGTTTTTT. The V call is TRBV10-2, the J call TRBJ2-2; possibly TRBD2 for D (7 bases). The CDR3 totals 17 residues. CDR1 and CDR2 from the germline V gene are WSHSY and SAAADI. The V end lost 7 bases, the J end lost 4 bases, and 22 bases lay between the germline ends.